This TCR beta chain is drawn from a study of blood T cell repertoires in COVID-19. Seattle participants joined during active infection and were tracked over time. CDR1 is LNHDA, CDR2 SQIVND, per germline (reference sequence). Trimming left V 3 bases short and J 5 bases short, with 16 bases between. The CDR3 is 15 residues long. This table comes from immunoSEQ multiplex PCR, and its TCRdb copy is limited to in-frame clones, with some not included. Here the sample spans approximately 170,000 clones, approximately 91% being singletons. This rearrangement joins TRBV19 to TRBJ1-1; tentative D call: TRBD1 (5 bases). The sample taken for sequencing was peripheral blood. The TCR originated in a man younger than 35 with COVID-19, enrolled during active disease. CDR3 residues: CASSMGGGSGTEAFF. The CDR3 DNA sequence: TGTGCCAGTAGTATGGGCGGGGGTTCGGGGACTGAAGCTTTCTTT.